Each of the 25 T cell receptor beta chains below was sequenced from the same sample in a study of blood T cell repertoires in COVID-19. Generated by immunoSEQ multiplex PCR, the TCRdb table keeps only in-frame clones and is missing some. This sample yields roughly 250,000 clones, of which around 90% are seen a single time; roughly 3.3% belongs to the top ten. What was sequenced was peripheral blood. Source of these receptors: a woman between 40 and 50 years old with acute or convalescent COVID-19.

This clone has just one count. The chain recombines TRBV7-3 with TRBJ1-1; no clear D gene. This CDR3 is built from 16 residues. Trimming left V 1 base short and J 2 bases short, with 14 bases between. Germline lookup yields CDR1 SGHTA and CDR2 FQGTGA. CDR3 residues: CASSLNRAQFNTEAFF. CDR3 DNA: TGTGCCAGCAGCTTAAATCGTGCGCAATTTAACACTGAAGCTTTCTTT.

The V and J genes are TRBV10-3 and TRBJ1-2, with D perhaps TRBD1 (6 bases). Trimming removed 4 bases at V and 1 base at J, with 10 bases between. Germline V gene lookup returns CDR1 ENHRY and CDR2 SYGVKD. This CDR3 spans 14 amino acids. CDR3 loop: CAISVGRGNYGYTF. CDR3 sequence (DNA): TGTGCCATCAGTGTGGGCAGGGGTAACTATGGCTACACCTTC.

The rearrangement joins TRBV6-5 to TRBJ2-1, with TRBD2 matching over 8 bases. This CDR3 spans 11 amino acids. Germline V lookup: CDR1 MNHEY, CDR2 SVGAGI. Germline trimming cut 6 bases from V and 15 bases from J; bases unmatched to any gene: 7. The DNA for the CDR3 is TGTGCCAGCAGGCTTAGCGGGGAGGGGTTCTTC. It codes for CASRLSGEGFF.

This chain connects TRBV19 to TRBJ1-1; 9 nucleotides agree with TRBD1. This CDR3 has 13 amino acids. Trimming cost V 7 bases and J 6 bases; bases outside gene matches: 6. From germline, CDR1 is LNHDA and CDR2 SQIVND (reference sequence). The CDR3, as DNA: TGTGCCAGTAATTTACAGGGGGCCGCTGAAGCTTTCTTT. Translated, it gives CASNLQGAAEAFF.

The V gene is TRBV5-1, the J gene TRBJ2-3; D is possibly TRBD1 (6 bases). V was pared by 4 bases and J by 2 bases, with 17 bases between. The CDR3 has 16 amino acids. Germline assignment: CDR1 SGHRS and CDR2 YFSETQ. The CDR3 bases are TGCGCCAGCAGCCAAGCGGACAGAAGAATCACAGATACGCAGTATTTT. Its translation is CASSQADRRITDTQYF. Complete variable domain (other parts from reference TRBV5-1 and TRBJ2-3): KAGVTQTPRYLIKTRGQQVTLSCSPISGHRSVSWYQQTPGQGLQFLFEYFSETQRNKGNFPGRFSGRQFSNSRSEMNVSTLELGDSALYLCASSQADRRITDTQYFGPGTRLTVL.

The chain has TRBV5-8 and TRBJ1-1; D is undetermined. V lost 4 bases and J 0 bases, leaving 16 bases between the germline ends. Per the germline V gene, CDR1 is SGHTS and CDR2 is YDEGEE. This CDR3 comprises 16 residues. The CDR3 is CASSSSGRGMNTEAFF. CDR3 sequence (DNA): TGTGCCAGCAGCAGCTCGGGGAGAGGGATGAACACTGAAGCTTTCTTT.

This chain links TRBV7-6 with TRBJ2-3; 9 bases line up with TRBD2. V shed 5 bases, J shed 6 bases, and the junction held 15 bases outside the gene matches. The germline gives CDR1 SGHVS, CDR2 FNYEAQ. This CDR3 contains 17 residues. Here the CDR3 reads CASSGSSGTSPADTQYF. In DNA form, the CDR3 reads TGTGCCAGCAGCGGTTCCTCCGGGACTAGCCCCGCCGATACGCAGTATTTT.

This clone was found a few times. The V gene is TRBV2, the J gene TRBJ2-5; 7 bases align to TRBD2. The CDR3 has 17 residues. V trimming: 0 bases; J trimming: 4 bases; junction bases outside the gene matches: 11. Per the germline V gene, CDR1 is SNHLY and CDR2 is FYNNEI. The CDR3 spells CASSEAESGTDRETQYF. In nucleotides, the CDR3 is TGTGCCAGCAGTGAAGCGGAGAGCGGGACCGATAGAGAGACCCAGTACTTC.

This chain's CDR3 is CASSYSRDSLSQPQHF. The CDR3 bases are TGTGCCAGCAGTTACTCGAGGGACAGTTTGAGCCAGCCCCAGCATTTT. The chain is built from TRBV6-6 and TRBJ1-5, with 7 bases lining up with TRBD1. This CDR3 is 16 amino acids long. The junction had 9 bases not matched to a gene; V was cut back by 0 bases and J by 7 bases. CDR1 MNHNY and CDR2 SVGAGI come from the germline V gene (reference sequence).

This chain joins TRBV27 and TRBJ2-7; 8 bases agree with TRBD1. The germline gives CDR1 MNHEY, CDR2 SMNVEV (reference sequence). The CDR3 totals 13 residues. V lost 6 bases to trimming and J lost 4 bases; unmatched junction nucleotides: 5. The CDR3 nucleotides are TGTGCCAGCAGAAGCACAGGGGGATACGAGCAGTACGTC. Amino acids: CASRSTGGYEQYV.

The rearrangement links TRBV7-2 to TRBJ2-3, with TRBD2 as a possible D gene (5 bases). In germline, CDR1 is SGHTA, CDR2 FQGNSA. The CDR3 is 14 amino acids. Trimming took 4 bases from V and 0 from J, leaving 8 bases between them. Here the CDR3 reads CASSYPGSTDTQYF. The CDR3 region has the DNA TGTGCCAGCAGCTACCCGGGGAGCACAGATACGCAGTATTTT.

V is TRBV19 and J is TRBJ2-3, with D maybe TRBD1 (5 bases). CDR1 and CDR2 (germline): LNHDA, SQIVND (reference sequence). V lost 3 bases and J lost 4, with 8 bases in between. The CDR3 loop spans 13 amino acids. Written as DNA, the CDR3 is TGTGCCAGTAGTATCGGCAGGGCAGATACGCAGTATTTT. Its translation is CASSIGRADTQYF.

The chain employs TRBV7-9 and TRBJ2-1, with 11 positions matching TRBD2. Germline-derived CDR1 and CDR2 are SEHNR and FQNEAQ (reference sequence). The ends lost 0 bases at V and 4 bases at J; junction bases unmatched: 5. CDR3 length: 17 amino acids. The CDR3 DNA reads as TGTGCCAGCAGCTTAGCCGTAACTAGCGGGGGTTACAATGAGCAGTTCTTC. As protein: CASSLAVTSGGYNEQFF.

The chain uses TRBV5-1 and TRBJ1-1, with 11 bases lining up with TRBD1. Germline CDR1 is SGHRS and CDR2 is YFSETQ. This CDR3 spans 16 amino acids. Losses at the gene ends were 3 bases for V and 5 bases for J; bases not matched to a gene: 9. The CDR3 coding sequence is TGCGCCAGCAGCTACAAAGGACAGGGGGCGGAAACTGAAGCTTTCTTT. This translates into CASSYKGQGAETEAFF.

The rearrangement joins TRBV6-5 to TRBJ1-1; 8 bases are a match to TRBD1. Per germline, CDR1 MNHEY and CDR2 SVGAGI. V trimming: 6 bases; J trimming: 5 bases; junction bases outside the gene matches: 8. The CDR3 runs to 14 residues. CDR3 DNA sequence: TGTGCCAGCAGGAGGGAACAGGGGGGGACTGAAGCTTTCTTT. Translating gives CASRREQGGTEAFF.

This chain uses TRBV6-5 with TRBJ2-3; 9 bases match TRBD2. This CDR3 contains 14 residues. CDR1 is MNHEY, CDR2 SVGAGI, per germline. Trimming at V came to 7 bases and at J to 6 bases, leaving 8 bases not matched to a gene. The CDR3: CASNGGGAKDTQYF. The DNA for the CDR3 is TGTGCCAGCAACGGCGGGGGGGCGAAGGATACGCAGTATTTT.

On this clone: One junction end does not reproduce the germline sequence, and a read error may be involved. V and J are TRBV5-1 and TRBJ1-1; D is perhaps TRBD1 (5 bases). The length of the CDR3 is 14 residues. The germline CDR1 and CDR2 sequences are SGHRS and YFSETQ. The CDR3 reads CASTLWGSNTEAFF. CDR3 nucleotides: TGCGCCAGCACCTTGTGGGGCAGTAACACTGAAGCTTTCTTT. The complete variable domain, with remaining parts taken from reference TRBV5-1 and TRBJ1-1, reads KAGVTQTPRYLIKTRGQQVTLSCSPISGHRSVSWYQQTPGQGLQFLFEYFSETQRNKGNFPGRFSGRQFSNSRSEMNVSTLELGDSALYLCASTLWGSNTEAFFGQGTRLTVV.

The count of this clone is one. The V and J genes are TRBV2 and TRBJ1-2, with D unresolved. The germline V gene has CDR1 SNHLY and CDR2 FYNNEI. V lost 6 bases to trimming and J lost 3 bases, with 20 bases between them. The CDR3 extends over 16 amino acids. The chain's CDR3 is CASRDLLQSTYYGYTF. In nucleotides, the CDR3 is TGTGCCAGCAGGGATCTCCTACAGAGTACCTACTATGGCTACACCTTC.

This chain uses TRBV5-4 with TRBJ2-5, with 8 bases identical to TRBD2. The CDR3 has 15 residues. Germline assignment: CDR1 SGHNT and CDR2 YYREEE (reference sequence). With V trimmed by 0 bases and J by 5 bases, 6 bases remained unmatched. In DNA, the CDR3 is TGTGCCAGCAGCTTGGGTGGTTTAGCGGGGGAGACCCAGTACTTC. Its protein is CASSLGGLAGETQYF.

The gene calls are TRBV18 and TRBJ1-6; 7 bases line up with TRBD1. Looked up from germline, CDR1 is KGHSH and CDR2 is LQKENI. The CDR3 covers 17 residues. J was trimmed by 0 bases and V by 6 bases; bases with no gene match: 8. The CDR3 here is CASSLGQASSYNSPLHF. CDR3 nucleotide sequence: TGTGCCAGCTCTCTCGGACAGGCAAGCTCCTATAATTCACCCCTCCACTTT.

The chain recombines TRBV15 with TRBJ2-3; TRBD1 matches at 12 bases. J lost 11 bases, V lost 3 bases, and 6 bases had no gene match. The CDR3 runs to 14 residues. Per the germline V gene, CDR1 is LNHNV and CDR2 is YYDKDF (reference sequence). CDR3: CATSSAGTGGRQYF. As DNA, the CDR3 is TGTGCCACCAGCAGTGCCGGGACAGGGGGCAGGCAGTATTTT. The complete variable domain, with remaining parts taken from reference TRBV15 and TRBJ2-3, reads DAMVIQNPRYQVTQFGKPVTLSCSQTLNHNVMYWYQQKSSQAPKLLFHYYDKDFNNEADTPDNFQSRRPNTSFCFLDIRSPGLGDTAMYLCATSSAGTGGRQYFGPGTRLTVL.

This chain joins TRBV5-6 and TRBJ1-2; 7 nucleotides align to TRBD1. Per germline, CDR1 SGHDT and CDR2 YYEEEE. The CDR3 loop spans 15 amino acids. V dropped 3 bases and J dropped 4; count of bases not matched to a gene: 9. The CDR3 bases are TGTGCCAGCAGCTCAATCCCTCGGACAGGCTATGGCTACACCTTC. Its translation: CASSSIPRTGYGYTF.

The chain joins TRBV28 to TRBJ1-1; D is perhaps TRBD1 (6 bases). V was pared by 6 bases and J by 4 bases, with 27 bases between. Germline values: CDR1 MDHEN, CDR2 SYDVKM. The CDR3 sequence is 18 residues long. DNA of the CDR3: TGTGCCAGCAGCGTGAACCTAGGCCGGGGGGCCACAAGCACTGAAGCTTTCTTT. Protein sequence: CASSVNLGRGATSTEAFF. Filled out from reference TRBV28 and TRBJ1-1, the complete variable domain reads DVKVTQSSRYLVKRTGEKVFLECVQDMDHENMFWYRQDPGLGLRLIYFSYDVKMKEKGDIPEGYSVSREKKERFSLILESASTNQTSMYLCASSVNLGRGATSTEAFFGQGTRLTVV.

As DNA, the CDR3 is TGTGCCAGCAGCCCCACGGTTCTAGCGGGGGACCTTCAGAACGGGGAGCTGTTTTTT. Translating gives CASSPTVLAGDLQNGELFF. The chain combines TRBV4-2 with TRBJ2-2, with 10 bases lining up with TRBD2. This CDR3 has 19 amino acids. With 4 bases clipped from V and 7 bases from J, the junction kept 18 bases outside the gene matches. Germline assignment: CDR1 LGHNA and CDR2 YNFKEQ.

V gene TRBV27 combines with J gene TRBJ1-4; TRBD1 matches at 7 bases. The V segment lost 8 bases and the J segment 15 bases; nucleotides outside the gene matches: 12. The CDR3 loop spans 12 amino acids. Germline CDR1 MNHEY, CDR2 SMNVEV (reference sequence). The chain's CDR3 is CASVSQGGEMFF. Here the CDR3 DNA reads TGTGCCAGCGTTTCCCAGGGGGGTGAAATGTTTTTT.